This T cell receptor beta chain was profiled in a study of graft-versus-host responses after intestinal transplantation. The CDR3 contains 16 residues. The ends lost 3 bases at V and 1 base at J; junction bases unmatched: 4. From germline, CDR1 is SEHNR and CDR2 FQNEAQ (reference sequence). As to this clone: Its antigen remains unidentified.

Libraries were prepared by immunoSEQ multiplex PCR; TCRdb keeps only in-frame clonotypes and omits some of them. The repertoire includes approximately 76,000 clones, approximately 80% of them detected once, and 0.39% sits in the top ten. This rearrangement joins TRBV7-9 to TRBJ1-1, with TRBD1 matching 11 bases. The source of this sequence is a human donor who was the organ donor for an intestinal transplant. The sample here was unstimulated CD4+ T cells sorted from spleen or lymph node cells, taken before transplant. In nucleotides, the CDR3 is TGTGCCAGCAGCTTTGGACAGGGGGCAGGGAACACTGAAGCTTTCTTT. It encodes CASSFGQGAGNTEAFF.